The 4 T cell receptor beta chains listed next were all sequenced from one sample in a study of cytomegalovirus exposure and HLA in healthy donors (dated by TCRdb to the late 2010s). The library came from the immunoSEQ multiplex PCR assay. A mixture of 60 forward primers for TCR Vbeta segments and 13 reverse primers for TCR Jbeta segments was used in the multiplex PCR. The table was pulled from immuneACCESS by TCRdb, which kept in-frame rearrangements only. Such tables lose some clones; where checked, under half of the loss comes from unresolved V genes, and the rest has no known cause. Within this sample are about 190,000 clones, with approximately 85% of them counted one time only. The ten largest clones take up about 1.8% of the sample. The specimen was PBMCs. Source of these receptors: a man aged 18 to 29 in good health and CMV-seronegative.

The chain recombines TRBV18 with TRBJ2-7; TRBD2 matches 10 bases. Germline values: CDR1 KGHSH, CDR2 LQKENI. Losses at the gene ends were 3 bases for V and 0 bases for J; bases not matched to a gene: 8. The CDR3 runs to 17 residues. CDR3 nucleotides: TGTGCCAGCTCACCCCGGACTAGCGGTGAGAGCTCCTACGAGCAGTACTTC. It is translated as CASSPRTSGESSYEQYF.

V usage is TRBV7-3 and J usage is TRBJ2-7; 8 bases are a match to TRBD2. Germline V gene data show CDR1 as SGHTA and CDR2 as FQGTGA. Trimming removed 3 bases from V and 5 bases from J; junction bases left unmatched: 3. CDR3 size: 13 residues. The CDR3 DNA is TGTGCCAGCAGCTTGGTTAGCGGGAACGAGCAGTACTTC. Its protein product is CASSLVSGNEQYF. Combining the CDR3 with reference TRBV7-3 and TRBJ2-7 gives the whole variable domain GAGVSQTPSNKVTEKGKYVELRCDPISGHTALYWYRQSLGQGPEFLIYFQGTGAADDSGLPNDRFFAVRPEGSVSTLKIQRTERGDSAVYLCASSLVSGNEQYFGPGTRLTVT.

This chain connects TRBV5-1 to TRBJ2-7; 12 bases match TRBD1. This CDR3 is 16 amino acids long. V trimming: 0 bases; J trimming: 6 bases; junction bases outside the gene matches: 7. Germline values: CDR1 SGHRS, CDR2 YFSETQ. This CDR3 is CASSLVWDRGLGEQYF. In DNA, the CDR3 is TGCGCCAGCAGCTTGGTTTGGGACAGGGGGCTAGGCGAGCAGTACTTC.

As DNA, the CDR3 is TGTGCCAGCTCACCCATGGGGGCCCGGACAGCCGTTAATGAAAAACTGTTTTTT. Its protein product is CASSPMGARTAVNEKLFF. The rearrangement uses TRBV18 and TRBJ1-4, with a weak D call TRBD1 (6 bases). This CDR3 comprises 18 residues. CDR1 KGHSH and CDR2 LQKENI come from the germline V gene. With 3 bases removed from V and 4 bases from J, the gap between germline ends came to 21 bases.